The 4 T cell receptor beta chains in this list originate from one sample, sequenced in a study of T cell responses to AZD1222 COVID-19 vaccine (dated by TCRdb to about 2021). This specimen's time point label, per the study, means: baseline before first vaccination. Library prep was done by the immunoSEQ multiplex PCR assay. TCRdb stores this immuneACCESS table with in-frame sequences only. Part of the clones is absent; in the studies checked, under half of the shortfall reflects unresolved V genes, and no reason is known for the rest. Counted in this sample were 120,000 or so clones; around 87% of them appeared once. Of the sample, 1% to 1.5% is held by the ten largest clones. Sequenced material: peripheral blood, taken on day 0 of AZD1222 vaccination. The source is an adult in good health.

In nucleotides, the CDR3 is TGTGCCAGTAGTCTCCGACCGGGACAGGGGGTTTCTTACTCTGGAAACACCATATATTTT. Translating gives CASSLRPGQGVSYSGNTIYF. The chain employs TRBV19 and TRBJ1-3; TRBD1 matches at 11 bases. This CDR3 comprises 20 residues. In germline, CDR1 is LNHDA, CDR2 SQIVND (reference sequence). The V gene end was trimmed by 5 bases and the J gene end by 0 bases; junction bases not matched to a gene: 15.

This clone is a singleton in its sample. The chain is built from TRBV7-8 and TRBJ1-4; the D gene is possibly TRBD1 (5 bases). Germline assignment: CDR1 SGHVS and CDR2 FQNEAQ. The length of the CDR3 is 15 residues. V was clipped by 4 bases and J by 6 bases, with 15 bases between them. CDR3 nucleotide sequence: TGTGCCAGCAGCTCACCGACAGTGGGGGATGAAAAACTGTTTTTT. Its translation: CASSSPTVGDEKLFF. Looking up the rest from reference TRBV7-8 and TRBJ1-4 gives the full variable domain: GAGVSQSPRYKVAKRGQDVALRCDPISGHVSLFWYQQALGQGPEFLTYFQNEAQLDKSGLPSDRFFAERPEGSVSTLKIQRTQQEDSAVYLCASSSPTVGDEKLFFGSGTQLSVL.

V is TRBV3-1 (or the pseudogene TRBV3-2) and J is TRBJ2-7; 8 nucleotides match TRBD2. Looked up from germline, CDR1 is LGHDT and CDR2 is YNNKEL (reference sequence). The CDR3 sequence is 15 residues long. After removal of 1 base from V and 2 bases from J, the junction contained 4 bases not matched to a gene. The CDR3 sequence: CASSQGLLAAYEQYF. DNA of the CDR3: TGTGCCAGCAGCCAAGGTCTACTAGCGGCCTACGAGCAGTACTTC.

The chain employs TRBV7-9 and TRBJ1-1; D uncertain. The CDR3 spans 14 residues. Trimming took 2 bases from V and 0 from J, leaving 7 bases between them. The germline V gene encodes CDR1 SEHNR and CDR2 FQNEAQ (reference sequence). Written as DNA, the CDR3 is TGTGCCAGCAGCTTATCCTCAGTGAACACTGAAGCTTTCTTT. As protein: CASSLSSVNTEAFF.